The 29 T cell receptor beta chains reported below all come from one sample, sequenced in a study of Graves' ophthalmopathy and Graves' hyperthyroidism. Investigators amplified TCR beta CDR3 regions from RNA transcripts. A first-round RT-PCR used HTBI primers, followed by a second-round multiplex PCR. Via MiXCR, TCRdb re-called the multiplex PCR reads, giving one row per CDR3 protein. This table holds 300,000 or so distinct CDR3 sequences, about a sixth found once. Sequenced: peripheral blood. The source of these receptors is an adult man with Graves' ophthalmopathy.

This clonotype was counted between two and nine times. The chain uses TRBV6-1 and TRBJ1-1; D not certain. The CDR3 contains 14 residues. Trimming stripped 1 base from V and 4 bases from J, with 10 bases between. Per germline, CDR1 MNHNS and CDR2 SASEGT. The DNA of the CDR3 is TGTGCCAGCAGTGAAGTAGGCAGGACCACTGAAGCTTTCTTT. Amino acids: CASSEVGRTTEAFF.

This clonotype was counted many times. A much larger clone differs from this one at a single base, so this may be a read error. The rearrangement joins TRBV6-1 to TRBJ1-2; 7 bases match TRBD1. The CDR3 spans 15 residues. The germline gives CDR1 MNHNS, CDR2 SASEGT. After removal of 3 bases from V and 6 bases from J, the junction contained 10 bases not matched to a gene. This CDR3 reads CASSDLGGAPNGYTF. For the CDR3, the DNA is TGTGCCAGCAGTGACCTAGGGGGCGCGCCTAATGGCTACACCTTC.

This clonotype was recorded at least ten times. The CDR3 DNA reads as TGTGCCAGCAGTGACTCGATTCAGCCCCAGCATTTT. Its protein is CASSDSIQPQHF. The chain recombines TRBV6-4 with TRBJ1-5; D ambiguous. Trimming took 0 bases from V and 6 from J, leaving 3 bases between them. Germline assignment: CDR1 MRHNA and CDR2 SNTAGT. The CDR3 totals 12 residues.

The chain combines TRBV6-1 with TRBJ1-1; a possible D gene is TRBD1 (5 bases). The CDR3 is 13 residues long. The germline V and J ends were trimmed by 4 bases and 6 bases, with 12 bases remaining between them. Germline V gene data show CDR1 as MNHNS and CDR2 as SASEGT. In nucleotides, the CDR3 is TGTGCCAGCAGTGTCCGGGCCAGGGCTGAAGCTTTCTTT. This codes for CASSVRARAEAFF.

This clonotype showed up many times. The rearrangement uses TRBV28 and TRBJ2-5; TRBD1 is a possible D gene (6 bases). Trimming took off 6 bases at V and 5 bases at J, with 16 bases between the two ends. Per the germline V gene, CDR1 is MDHEN and CDR2 is SYDVKM. The CDR3 is made up of 14 amino acids. The CDR3 sequence: CASSPGTPSETQYF. The CDR3 coding sequence is TGTGCCAGCAGCCCCGGGACACCCTCGGAGACCCAGTACTTC.

This clonotype has a count of ten or more. The genes are TRBV28 and TRBJ2-7, with TRBD2 matching 8 bases. This CDR3 is 15 amino acids long. Trimming removed 3 bases from V and 0 bases from J; junction bases left unmatched: 4. Germline CDR1 MDHEN, CDR2 SYDVKM. The DNA of the CDR3 is TGTGCCAGCAGTTTCGCGAGCGGGGGCTCCTACGAGCAGTACTTC. This codes for CASSFASGGSYEQYF.

The CDR3 spells CAWGGQSNTGELFF. The CDR3 DNA is TGTGCCTGGGGGGGACAATCGAACACCGGGGAGCTGTTTTTT. The chain links TRBV30 to TRBJ2-2; perhaps TRBD1 as D (6 bases). There are 14 residues in the CDR3. CDR1 is GTSNPN, CDR2 SVGIG, per germline (reference sequence). V was shortened by 5 bases and J by 0 bases, with 10 bases between the two germline ends. Complete variable domain (other parts from reference TRBV30 and TRBJ2-2): SQTIHQWPATLVQPVGSPLSLECTVEGTSNPNLYWYRQAAGRGLQLLFYSVGIGQISSEVPQNLSASRPQDRQFILSSKKLLLSDSGFYLCAWGGQSNTGELFFGEGSRLTVL.

This clonotype appeared a few times. A read error may explain this, as a much larger clone is one base away. This chain connects TRBV11-2 to TRBJ1-1, with unresolved D. This CDR3 region has 11 residues. The germline CDR1 and CDR2 sequences are SGHAT and FQNNGV. Trimming shortened V by 7 bases and J by 10 bases, and 13 bases separated the two germline ends. The CDR3 nucleotides read TGTGCCAGCATCTGGGCACGGGGAGCTTTCTTT. It translates to CASIWARGAFF.

This chain connects TRBV7-6 to TRBJ1-2, with TRBD1 matching over 7 bases. Trimming took 3 bases from V and 1 from J; bases not matched to a gene: 8. Looked up from germline, CDR1 is SGHVS and CDR2 is FNYEAQ. This CDR3 comprises 16 residues. The CDR3 region is CASSFKTGNINYGYTF. CDR3 nucleotide sequence: TGTGCCAGCAGCTTCAAGACAGGGAACATTAACTATGGCTACACCTTC.

This clonotype was observed many times. For the CDR3, the DNA is TGTGCCAGCAGTTCCTGGGGGGTTAATCAGCCCCAGCATTTT. This encodes CASSSWGVNQPQHF. The chain joins TRBV27 to TRBJ1-5; maybe TRBD1 (5 bases). V lost 4 bases, J lost 4 bases, and 11 bases lay in between. CDR1 and CDR2 (germline): MNHEY, SMNVEV (reference sequence). The CDR3 has 14 residues.

This clonotype was seen repeatedly, ten times or more. The chain employs TRBV6-1 and TRBJ2-7, with 9 bases that match TRBD2. Unmatched junction bases numbered 6, after V lost 7 bases and J lost 2 bases. CDR3 length equals 14 residues. Germline lookup yields CDR1 MNHNS and CDR2 SASEGT. Written as DNA, the CDR3 is TGTGCCAGCACCCTACTAGCGGGCCCCTACGAGCAGTACTTC. Its protein product is CASTLLAGPYEQYF.

This clonotype was recorded at least ten times. The rearrangement links TRBV9 to TRBJ1-1, with D maybe TRBD1 (6 bases). The CDR3 spans 14 residues. With 1 base removed from V and 3 bases from J, the gap between germline ends came to 10 bases. Germline loops: CDR1 SGDLS, CDR2 YYNGEE. CDR3 nucleotide sequence: TGTGCCAGCAGCGTAACCAGGGGAGACACTGAAGCTTTCTTT. It yields the protein CASSVTRGDTEAFF.

A note on this clonotype: Sequence at one end of the junction differs from germline and may be a read error. The gene calls are TRBV24-1 and TRBJ1-1; possibly TRBD1 for D (6 bases). The CDR3 runs 14 residues. Germline CDR1 and CDR2: KGHDR and SFDVKD. The CDR3 spells CATSNHPGDTEASF. The DNA for the CDR3 is TGTGCCACCAGTAATCACCCGGGGGACACTGAAGCTTCCTTT.

The sample holds many counts of this clonotype. The chain recombines TRBV7-2 with TRBJ2-7, with 11 bases fitting TRBD2. The V and J ends lost 3 bases and 6 bases, in that order; junction bases with no gene match: 7. This CDR3 has 15 residues. Germline-derived CDR1 and CDR2 are SGHTA and FQGNSA. This CDR3 reads CASSFALGLAGEQYF. In DNA form, the CDR3 reads TGTGCCAGCAGCTTCGCCCTCGGACTAGCGGGCGAGCAGTACTTC.

This clonotype was observed at least ten times. The gene calls are TRBV30 and TRBJ2-2; 11 bases are a match to TRBD1. CDR1 and CDR2 (germline): GTSNPN, SVGIG (reference sequence). Trimming removed 1 base from V and 5 bases from J; junction bases left unmatched: 6. CDR3 length: 16 amino acids. The CDR3 sequence is CAWSGGTGGNTGELFF. In nucleotides, the CDR3 is TGTGCCTGGAGTGGAGGGACAGGGGGTAATACCGGGGAGCTGTTTTTT.

This clonotype was detected a few times. This chain links TRBV27 with TRBJ2-7; D perhaps matches TRBD1 (5 bases). V lost 2 bases, J lost 6 bases, and 14 bases lay in between. Looked up from germline, CDR1 is MNHEY and CDR2 is SMNVEV (reference sequence). The CDR3 is made up of 14 amino acids. The CDR3 DNA reads as TGTGCCAGCAGTTTAGCTGGGGCGGTTCGCGAGCAGTACTTC. It codes for CASSLAGAVREQYF.

The V gene is TRBV4-3, the J gene TRBJ2-2; no firm D call. The CDR3 spans 15 residues. From germline, CDR1 is LGHNA and CDR2 YSLEER. Trimming pared 0 bases from V and 4 bases from J, leaving 9 bases between. DNA of the CDR3: TGCGCCAGCAGCCAAGATAGGCCACCCACCGGGGAGCTGTTTTTT. It is translated as CASSQDRPPTGELFF.

V gene TRBV4-1 combines with J gene TRBJ1-6; 7 bases align to TRBD1. Germline V gene data show CDR1 as MGHRA and CDR2 as YSYEKL. The CDR3 contains 17 residues. The junction had 3 bases not matched to a gene; V was cut back by 0 bases and J by 1 base. CDR3: CASSQDEQGSYNSPLHF. CDR3 nucleotide sequence: TGCGCCAGCAGCCAAGATGAACAGGGGTCCTATAATTCACCCCTCCACTTT.

In this sample, this clonotype turned up many times. The chain has TRBV6-1 and TRBJ1-5; D is perhaps TRBD1 (6 bases). The ends were cut back, 5 bases at V and 1 base at J, with 15 bases in the middle. Germline CDR1 MNHNS, CDR2 SASEGT. The length of the CDR3 is 16 residues. The CDR3 spells CASSRDTILSNQPQHF. The CDR3 DNA reads TGTGCCAGCAGTCGGGACACCATATTGAGCAATCAGCCCCAGCATTTT.

The table lists this clonotype with many counts. V usage is TRBV6-5 and J usage is TRBJ2-2; D unresolved. The V and J ends lost 2 bases and 5 bases respectively, with 9 bases between them. Germline CDR1 and CDR2: MNHEY and SVGAGI. CDR3 length: 14 residues. The CDR3 sequence: CASSYNSKTGELFF. The CDR3 nucleotides read TGTGCCAGCAGTTACAATAGCAAGACCGGGGAGCTGTTTTTT.

This clonotype was seen many times. This sequence joins TRBV12-3 or TRBV12-4 and TRBJ1-2; D is perhaps TRBD1 (5 bases). CDR3 size: 14 residues. With 11 bases removed from V and 2 bases from J, the gap between germline ends came to 18 bases. The CDR3 coding sequence is TGTGCCTCAATGTCCGGGGGGAGGAACTATGGCTACACCTTC. Its protein is CASMSGGRNYGYTF.

This clonotype was seen many times. The rearrangement joins TRBV20-1 to TRBJ2-2; 9 nucleotides line up with TRBD2. This CDR3 has 17 residues. The J segment lost 1 base and the V segment lost 0 bases, leaving 6 bases of the junction unmatched. The germline CDR1 and CDR2 sequences are DFQATT and SNEGSKA (reference sequence). CDR3 amino acids: CSARDRVTSGNTGELFF. DNA for the CDR3: TGCAGTGCTAGAGATCGGGTGACTAGCGGGAACACCGGGGAGCTGTTTTTT.

This clonotype was detected many times. The chain links TRBV3-1 to TRBJ1-2; no firm D call. There are 15 residues in the CDR3. Germline-derived CDR1 and CDR2 are LGHDT and YNNKEL (reference sequence). Trimming removed 7 bases at V and 2 bases at J, with 17 bases between. CDR3 DNA sequence: TGTGCCAGCACCATCAGGACGGAAACCAACTATGGCTACACCTTC. Its translation: CASTIRTETNYGYTF.

This clonotype was observed at least ten times. The chain recombines TRBV6-1 with TRBJ2-7; the match to TRBD1 covers 8 bases. Germline V gene sequence: CDR1 MNHNS, CDR2 SASEGT. V was pared by 6 bases and J by 6 bases, with 16 bases of the junction left unmatched. There are 16 residues in the CDR3. For the CDR3, the DNA is TGTGCCAGCAGCCGAGGAGCTGGGGACAGGACACCCGAGCAGTACTTC. It specifies CASSRGAGDRTPEQYF.

This clonotype was counted many times. The gene calls are TRBV6-7 and TRBJ1-5; D not certain. TRBV6-7 is classed as an ORF, of uncertain function. This CDR3 region has 15 residues. Trimming took 2 bases from V and 2 from J, leaving 10 bases between them. The CDR3 DNA reads as TGTGCCAGCAGTTACGTCTGCCTTTGCAATCAGCCCCAGCATTTT. This encodes CASSYVCLCNQPQHF.

J is TRBJ2-5 and V is TRBV15, with TRBD2 matching over 8 bases. Germline CDR1 LNHNV, CDR2 YYDKDF (reference sequence). The CDR3 is 15 residues long. V trimming: 0 bases; J trimming: 4 bases; junction bases outside the gene matches: 4. The CDR3 DNA reads as TGTGCCACCAGCAGAGATCCCCTAGCGGGAGAGACCCAGTACTTC. This sequence encodes CATSRDPLAGETQYF.

This clonotype was picked up many times. The rearrangement joins TRBV28 to TRBJ2-7; 9 nucleotides agree with TRBD1. V shed 8 bases and J 3 bases; nucleotides not matched to a gene: 8. The CDR3 is made up of 14 amino acids. Germline V CDR1 and CDR2: MDHEN, SYDVKM. The CDR3 coding sequence is TGTGCCAGCTACTACAGGGGGCGCGACTACGAGCAGTACTTC. It codes for CASYYRGRDYEQYF.

This clonotype was seen ten or more times. The chain carries TRBV6-1 and TRBJ2-7; TRBD2 matches 8 bases. Germline CDR1 reads MNHNS; CDR2 reads SASEGT. This CDR3 has 13 residues. Losses at the gene ends were 7 bases for V and 2 bases for J; bases not matched to a gene: 4. The CDR3 coding sequence is TGTGCCAGCACTATAGCGGGGACCTACGAGCAGTACTTC. Translation gives CASTIAGTYEQYF.

This clonotype was seen at least ten times. The V gene is TRBV11-3, the J gene TRBJ2-2; D gene ambiguous. The V end was cut by 4 bases, the J end by 8 bases, with 8 bases between. Germline-derived CDR1 and CDR2 are SGHNT and YENEEA. This CDR3 spans 12 amino acids. The CDR3 sequence is CASSWRRGELFF. The CDR3 nucleotides are TGTGCCAGCAGCTGGAGAAGGGGGGAGCTGTTTTTT.